The 15 T cell receptor beta chains listed next were all sequenced from one sample in a study of read filtering for tumor transcriptome and immune sequencing. The library was built from about 400 ng RNA with molecular barcoded adaptors for alpha/delta and beta/gamma chains. One entry per CDR3 protein results from TCRdb running MiXCR on the reads. The sample lists fewer than 100,000 distinct CDR3 sequences; 9% to 15% were seen once. Sequences were obtained from a population of CD138-negative cells sorted from bone marrow. These receptor sequences come from a donor aged 40 or older with multiple myeloma.

This clonotype was observed at least ten times. This chain uses TRBV12-3 or TRBV12-4 with TRBJ1-1, with no clear D. This CDR3 has 12 residues. Trimming left V 3 bases short and J 8 bases short, with 10 bases between. The CDR3 DNA reads as TGTGCCAGCAGTTTTCTCCGACAAGAAGCTTTCTTT. The encoded protein is CASSFLRQEAFF.

Worth noting for this clonotype: A read error may explain this, as a much larger clone is one base away. This chain connects TRBV20-1 to TRBJ1-3; D is possibly TRBD1 (5 bases). Germline CDR1 and CDR2: DFQATT and SNEGSKA (reference sequence). This CDR3 has 15 amino acids. CDR3 protein: CSARDRSGAGNTMYF. The CDR3 DNA follows: TGCAGTGCTAGAGATCGTTCCGGGGCTGGAAACACCATGTATTTT.

This clonotype was seen ten or more times. The V and J genes are TRBV28 and TRBJ2-1, with TRBD2 matching 10 bases. The J segment lost 0 bases and the V segment lost 7 bases, leaving 9 bases of the junction unmatched. Germline V CDR1 and CDR2: MDHEN, SYDVKM. The CDR3 length is 17 residues. The CDR3 region has the DNA TGTGCCAGCATCCCTACTAGCGGGACTGCCTCCTACAATGAGCAGTTCTTC. Its translation is CASIPTSGTASYNEQFF.

In its sample, this clonotype was seen many times. The CDR3, as DNA: TGTGCCAGTAGTATATCGAAGGTTTTAGGTCAGCCCCAGCATTTT. Translating gives CASSISKVLGQPQHF. The chain couples TRBV19 to TRBJ1-5; D gene ambiguous. Germline CDR1 reads LNHDA; CDR2 reads SQIVND (reference sequence). The CDR3 is made up of 15 amino acids. V lost 2 bases, J lost 6 bases, and 14 bases lay in between.

This clonotype came up many times. The J gene is TRBJ1-3, the V gene TRBV20-1; possibly TRBD1 for D (6 bases). The V and J ends lost 0 bases and 8 bases respectively, with 14 bases between them. CDR3 length equals 14 residues. Germline V gene data show CDR1 as DFQATT and CDR2 as SNEGSKA (reference sequence). CDR3 DNA sequence: TGCAGTGCTAGAGATAGGGGGAGATGGGACACCATATATTTT. It specifies CSARDRGRWDTIYF.

The table lists this clonotype with many counts. This sequence joins TRBV4-1 and TRBJ2-1; 9 bases map to TRBD2. Germline loops: CDR1 MGHRA, CDR2 YSYEKL. This CDR3 has 17 amino acids. The J segment lost 6 bases and the V segment lost 2 bases, leaving 11 bases of the junction unmatched. CDR3 protein: CASSQTLLAGLTNEQFF. The CDR3 DNA reads as TGCGCCAGCAGCCAAACCCTTCTAGCGGGGCTTACCAATGAGCAGTTCTTC.

In this sample, this clonotype turned up many times. The genes are TRBV19 and TRBJ2-7; D is perhaps TRBD2 (6 bases). V was shortened by 5 bases and J by 0 bases, with 14 bases between the two germline ends. This CDR3 is built from 15 residues. The germline gives CDR1 LNHDA, CDR2 SQIVND (reference sequence). CDR3 coding DNA: TGTGCCAGTAGTGCGCCGGGTAGCGGCTCCTACGAGCAGTACTTC. This codes for CASSAPGSGSYEQYF.

This clonotype showed up many times. The rearrangement uses TRBV29-1 and TRBJ1-1; D uncertain. This CDR3 is 13 amino acids long. The V gene lost 7 bases and the J gene lost 5 bases, with 17 bases spanning the gap. The germline V gene has CDR1 SQVTM and CDR2 ANQGSEA. CDR3 sequence: CSGLGLLETEAFF. CDR3 nucleotides: TGCAGCGGCCTCGGCCTGCTGGAGACTGAAGCTTTCTTT.

This clonotype was seen many times. The rearrangement links TRBV20-1 to TRBJ2-7; D might be TRBD2 (6 bases). In germline, CDR1 is DFQATT, CDR2 SNEGSKA (reference sequence). CDR3 size: 15 residues. The germline V and J ends were trimmed by 3 bases and 2 bases, with 17 bases remaining between them. The DNA for the CDR3 is TGCAGTGCTAGCTCCCCGGAGGGGCCGGCCTACGAGCAGTACTTC. It codes for CSASSPEGPAYEQYF.

This clonotype was picked up many times. The V gene is TRBV5-1, the J gene TRBJ2-1; the D is unclear. Trimming removed 1 base from V and 1 base from J, with 6 bases in between. This CDR3 is built from 14 residues. Germline assignment: CDR1 SGHRS and CDR2 YFSETQ. In nucleotides, the CDR3 is TGCGCCAGCAGCTTGTGGGCGTCCTACAATGAGCAGTTCTTC. This encodes CASSLWASYNEQFF. Variable domain in full (rest from reference TRBV5-1 and TRBJ2-1): KAGVTQTPRYLIKTRGQQVTLSCSPISGHRSVSWYQQTPGQGLQFLFEYFSETQRNKGNFPGRFSGRQFSNSRSEMNVSTLELGDSALYLCASSLWASYNEQFFGPGTRLTVL.

This clonotype was seen at least ten times. The genes are TRBV5-1 and TRBJ2-3, with 8 bases lining up with TRBD2. V lost 4 bases, J lost 5 bases, and 15 bases stayed unmatched. This CDR3 has 17 residues. Per the germline V gene, CDR1 is SGHRS and CDR2 is YFSETQ. The CDR3 reads CASSRTTSAGAEDTQYF. The CDR3 DNA reads TGCGCCAGCAGCCGGACGACATCAGCGGGAGCAGAAGATACGCAGTATTTT.

This clonotype showed up many times. The chain is built from TRBV20-1 and TRBJ1-5; D remains ambiguous. Germline V gene sequence: CDR1 DFQATT, CDR2 SNEGSKA (reference sequence). The CDR3 sequence is 12 residues long. V lost 5 bases, J lost 4 bases, and 9 bases lay in between. The CDR3 reads CSASTVNQPQHF. In nucleotides, the CDR3 is TGCAGTGCTTCGACTGTGAATCAGCCCCAGCATTTT.

This clonotype was seen more than once but under ten times. The chain recombines TRBV28 with TRBJ2-5; tentatively, D is TRBD2 (6 bases). The CDR3 runs to 13 residues. Germline loops: CDR1 MDHEN, CDR2 SYDVKM. Trimming pared 7 bases from V and 5 bases from J, leaving 14 bases between. Here the CDR3 reads CASTGVRYETQYF. DNA of the CDR3: TGTGCCAGCACGGGGGTACGGTATGAGACCCAGTACTTC. Supplemented by reference TRBV28 and TRBJ2-5, the full variable domain reads DVKVTQSSRYLVKRTGEKVFLECVQDMDHENMFWYRQDPGLGLRLIYFSYDVKMKEKGDIPEGYSVSREKKERFSLILESASTNQTSMYLCASTGVRYETQYFGPGTRLLVL.

Many counts were recorded for this clonotype. This chain connects TRBV3-1 to TRBJ2-1; 11 bases map to TRBD1. The J segment lost 9 bases and the V segment lost 5 bases, leaving 6 bases of the junction unmatched. Germline loops: CDR1 LGHDT, CDR2 YNNKEL (reference sequence). The length of the CDR3 is 14 residues. Here the CDR3 DNA reads TGTGCCAGCAGCTACCGGACAGGGGGCTCTGAGCAGTTCTTC. It is translated as CASSYRTGGSEQFF.

The chain uses TRBV13 and TRBJ2-3; D remains unclear. The CDR3 totals 13 residues. Germline CDR1 and CDR2: PRHDT and FYEKMQ (reference sequence). The V and J ends lost 11 bases and 1 base respectively, with 13 bases between them. This CDR3 reads CAFSRRGTDTQYF. The CDR3 region has the DNA TGTGCCTTCAGCCGTAGGGGCACAGATACGCAGTATTTT.